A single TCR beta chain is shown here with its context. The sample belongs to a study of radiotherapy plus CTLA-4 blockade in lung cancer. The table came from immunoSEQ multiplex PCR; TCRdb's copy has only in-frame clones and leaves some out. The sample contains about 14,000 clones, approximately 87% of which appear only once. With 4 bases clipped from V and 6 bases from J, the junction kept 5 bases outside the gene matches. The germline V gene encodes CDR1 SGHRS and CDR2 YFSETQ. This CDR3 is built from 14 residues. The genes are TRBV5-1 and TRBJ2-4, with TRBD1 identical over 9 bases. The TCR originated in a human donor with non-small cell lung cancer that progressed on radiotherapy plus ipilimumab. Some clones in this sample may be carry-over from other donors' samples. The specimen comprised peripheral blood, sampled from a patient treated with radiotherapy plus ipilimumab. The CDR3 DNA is TGCGCCAGCAGCGATACAGGGGGCCTAAACATTCAGTACTTC. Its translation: CASSDTGGLNIQYF.